This T cell receptor beta chain was recorded in a study of CD8 T cells in Susac syndrome. Looking at the study overall: Among the Susac syndrome patients sequenced, over five had active disease and under 10 were in remission. The Susac syndrome patients were therapy-naive, on corticosteroids, or on intravenous immunoglobulin alone at blood draw.

Germline assignment: CDR1 GTSNPN and CDR2 SVGIG (reference sequence). J lost 4 bases, V lost 1 base, and 2 bases had no gene match. The CDR3 runs to 14 residues. Reverse transcription of roughly 0.45 to 1 ug RNA was performed with random hexamers. Amplification of TCR beta CDR3 was carried out by immunoSEQ multiplex PCR, which covered 54 Vbeta and 13 Jbeta segments. TCRdb reprocessed the immunoSEQ multiplex PCR reads via MiXCR and lists one record per CDR3 protein. The table lists 170,000 or so distinct CDR3 sequences, approximately 95% of them singletons, with about 0.12% in the top ten. The rearrangement joins TRBV30 to TRBJ1-5; 9 bases agree with TRBD1. Sequencing input: CD4+ T cells from PBMCs. This clonotype was obtained from a human donor with Susac syndrome. CDR3 residues: CAWSGTGVNQPQHF. CDR3 nucleotide sequence: TGTGCCTGGAGTGGGACAGGGGTAAATCAGCCCCAGCATTTT.